These T cell receptor beta chains were read from a single sample in a study of T cell responses to AZD1222 COVID-19 vaccine. Assay used: immunoSEQ multiplex PCR; TCRdb lists only in-frame clones, some missing. The sample records tens of thousands of clones, 82% being singletons. Sample: peripheral blood, taken on day 0 of AZD1222 vaccination. The receptors here all came from an adult in good health. Each CDR3 is given with its conserved first and last residue. A D gene is named only where the DNA matches it firmly. A row's size may be missing; if present it is once, few, many or a size class.

-	-	TRBV15	TRBJ1-6	TGTGCCACCAGCAGAACCGGGACAAGCTTTAATTCACCCCTCCACTTT	CATSRTGTSFNSPLHF
-	-	TRBV19	TRBJ2-6	TGTGCCAGTAGTATCGTTACTGGGGCCAACGTCCTGACTTTC	CASSIVTGANVLTF
-	TRBD2	TRBV11-2	TRBJ2-7	TGTGCCAGCAGCGAATACGATTGGACTAGCGATACCTACGAGCAGTACTTC	CASSEYDWTSDTYEQYF
-	-	TRBV10-3	TRBJ2-1	TGTGCCATCAGTGACCCTAGGAATCCTAGAAATGAGCAGTTCTTC	CAISDPRNPRNEQFF
-	-	TRBV28	TRBJ1-1	TGTGCCAGCAGTTTATCCAGCGGTTGGGAGGCTTTCTTT	CASSLSSGWEAFF
-	TRBD1	TRBV27	TRBJ1-1	TGTGCCAGCAGTTTATCGCGGACAGGGGGGACGGCTTTCTTT	CASSLSRTGGTAFF
once	-	TRBV27	TRBJ2-5	TGTGCCAGCAGTAGGGACGGGGGGCGCGAGACCCAGTACTTC	CASSRDGGRETQYF
-	TRBD1	TRBV7-6	TRBJ2-2	TGTGCCAGCAGCTTACTCGGACAGGGAGCGTACACCGGGGAGCTGTTTTTT	CASSLLGQGAYTGELFF
-	-	TRBV5-6	TRBJ1-2	TGTGCCAGCAGCTTGATTCAGGGAAGGAGCTATGGCTACACCTTC	CASSLIQGRSYGYTF
-	-	TRBV4-2	TRBJ2-1	TGTGCCAGCAGCCAAGAAAGGGACTTTTACAATGAGCAGTTCTTC	CASSQERDFYNEQFF
-	TRBD2	TRBV5-4	TRBJ2-1	TGTGCCAGCAGCCCGGGACTAGTGACCCGAAATGAGCAGTTCTTC	CASSPGLVTRNEQFF
-	TRBD2	TRBV6-1	TRBJ2-3	TGTGCCAGCAGTGAAGGGGTAGCGGGGGAGCCCACAGATACGCAGTATTTT	CASSEGVAGEPTDTQYF
once	TRBD1	TRBV2	TRBJ1-2	TGTGCCAGCAAGGGACAGGGCAACTATGGCTACACCTTC	CASKGQGNYGYTF
-	-	TRBV5-1	TRBJ1-2	TGCGCCAGCAGCTTGGAGGGATCAAGTGGCTACACCTTC	CASSLEGSSGYTF
-	TRBD1	TRBV6-5	TRBJ1-2	TGTGCCAGCAGTTACCCAGCGACAGGGGTTTACACCTTC	CASSYPATGVYTF
-	-	TRBV30	TRBJ2-2	TGTGGCCTGGAGGTAACTGACACCGGGGAGCTGTTTTTT	CGLEVTDTGELFF
-	-	TRBV24-1	TRBJ2-2	TGTGCCACCGGGGGCCAGTCTTTAAGGTCCGGGGAGCTGTTTTTT	CATGGQSLRSGELFF
few	-	TRBV28	TRBJ2-7	TGTGCCAGCAGTCCCTACGACAGGCCTACCTACGAGCAGTACTTC	CASSPYDRPTYEQYF
once	-	TRBV5-8	TRBJ1-2	TGTGCCAGCACGAAGGGGACTACTAACTATGGCTACACCTTC	CASTKGTTNYGYTF